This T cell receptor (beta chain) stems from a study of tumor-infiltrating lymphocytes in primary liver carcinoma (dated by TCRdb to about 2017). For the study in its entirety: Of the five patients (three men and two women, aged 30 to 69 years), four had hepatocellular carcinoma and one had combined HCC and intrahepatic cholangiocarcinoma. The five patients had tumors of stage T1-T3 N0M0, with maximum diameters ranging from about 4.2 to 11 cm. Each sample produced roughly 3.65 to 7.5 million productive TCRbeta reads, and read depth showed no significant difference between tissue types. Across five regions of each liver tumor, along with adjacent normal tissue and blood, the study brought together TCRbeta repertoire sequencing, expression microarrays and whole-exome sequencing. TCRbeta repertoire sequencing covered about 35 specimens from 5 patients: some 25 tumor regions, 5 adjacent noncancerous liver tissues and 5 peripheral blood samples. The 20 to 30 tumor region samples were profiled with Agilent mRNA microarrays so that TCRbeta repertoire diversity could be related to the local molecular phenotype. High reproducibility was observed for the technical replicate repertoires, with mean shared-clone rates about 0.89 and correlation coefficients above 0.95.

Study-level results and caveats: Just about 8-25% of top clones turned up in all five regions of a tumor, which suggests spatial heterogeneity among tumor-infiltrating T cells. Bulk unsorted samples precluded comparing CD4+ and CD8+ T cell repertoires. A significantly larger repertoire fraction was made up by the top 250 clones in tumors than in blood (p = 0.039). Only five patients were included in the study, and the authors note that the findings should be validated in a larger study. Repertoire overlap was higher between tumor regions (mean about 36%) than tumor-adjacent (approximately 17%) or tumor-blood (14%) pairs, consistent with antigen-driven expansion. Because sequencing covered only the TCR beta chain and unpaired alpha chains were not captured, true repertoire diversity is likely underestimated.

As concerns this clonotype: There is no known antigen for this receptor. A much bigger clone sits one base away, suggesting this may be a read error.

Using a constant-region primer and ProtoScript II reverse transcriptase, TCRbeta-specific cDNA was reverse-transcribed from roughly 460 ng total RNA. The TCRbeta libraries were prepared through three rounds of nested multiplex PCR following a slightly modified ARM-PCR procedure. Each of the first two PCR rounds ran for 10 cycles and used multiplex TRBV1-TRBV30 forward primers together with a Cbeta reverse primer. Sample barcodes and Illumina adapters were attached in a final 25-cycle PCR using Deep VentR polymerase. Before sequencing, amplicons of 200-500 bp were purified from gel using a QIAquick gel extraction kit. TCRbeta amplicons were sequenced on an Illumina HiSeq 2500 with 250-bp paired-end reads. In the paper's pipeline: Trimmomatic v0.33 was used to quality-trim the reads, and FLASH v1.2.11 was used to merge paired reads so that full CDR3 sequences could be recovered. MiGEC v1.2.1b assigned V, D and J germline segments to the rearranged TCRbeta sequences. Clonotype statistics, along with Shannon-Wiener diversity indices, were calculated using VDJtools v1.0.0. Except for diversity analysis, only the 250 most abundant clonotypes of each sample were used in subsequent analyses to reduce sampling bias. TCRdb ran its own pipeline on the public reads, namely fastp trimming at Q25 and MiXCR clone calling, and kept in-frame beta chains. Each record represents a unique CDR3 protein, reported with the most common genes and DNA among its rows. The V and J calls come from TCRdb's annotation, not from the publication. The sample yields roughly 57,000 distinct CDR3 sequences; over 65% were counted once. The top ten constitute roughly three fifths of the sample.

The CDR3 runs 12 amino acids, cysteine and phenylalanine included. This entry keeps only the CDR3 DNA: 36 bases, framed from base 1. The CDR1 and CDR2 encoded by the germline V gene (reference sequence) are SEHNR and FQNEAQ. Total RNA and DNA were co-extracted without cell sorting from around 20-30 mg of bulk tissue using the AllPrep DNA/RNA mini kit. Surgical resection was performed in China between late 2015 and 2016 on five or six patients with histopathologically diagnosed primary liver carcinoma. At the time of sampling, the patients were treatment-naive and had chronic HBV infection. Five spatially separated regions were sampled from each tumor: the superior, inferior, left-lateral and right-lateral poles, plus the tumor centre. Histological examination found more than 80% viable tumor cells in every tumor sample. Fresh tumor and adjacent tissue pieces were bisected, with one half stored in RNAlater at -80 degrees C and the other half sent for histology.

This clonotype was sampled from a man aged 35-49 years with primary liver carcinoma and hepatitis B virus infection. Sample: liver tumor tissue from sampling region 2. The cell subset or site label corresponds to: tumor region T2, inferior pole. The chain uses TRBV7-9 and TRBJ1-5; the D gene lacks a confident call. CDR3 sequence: CASSDHNQAQHF. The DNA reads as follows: TGTGCCAGCAGCGACCATAATCAGGCCCAGCATTTT.